Listed below are T cell receptor beta chains from one sample, sequenced in a study of CD8 T cells in ankylosing spondylitis. Each CDR3 protein gets one entry after TCRdb re-called the 5' RACE reads with MiXCR. This sample has around 180,000 distinct CDR3 sequences, with 10% to 15% found just once. Sequenced material: blood, either unsorted or a sorted T cell fraction (not recorded which). The receptor source for this set is a female donor with ankylosing spondylitis or in good health (not recorded which). The CDR3 runs from the conserved cysteine through the conserved F or W. A D gene is named only where the DNA matches it firmly. A row's size may be missing; if present it is once, few, many or a size class.

TRBV9,TRBD1,TRBJ1-1,once,TGTGCCAGCAGCGTAGGGCCACAGGGGTCCGGCACTGAAGCTTTCTTT,CASSVGPQGSGTEAFF
TRBV28,TRBD2,TRBJ2-7,-,TGTGCCAGCAGTGGGACTAGCGAGAGCTACGAGCAGTACTTC,CASSGTSESYEQYF
TRBV5-1,-,TRBJ2-3,many,TGCGCCAGCACCCGGGACGACACAGATACGCAGTATTTT,CASTRDDTDTQYF
TRBV7-9,TRBD1,TRBJ1-2,few,TGTGCCAGCAGCTCGGAACAGGGGTACTATGGCTACACCTTC,CASSSEQGYYGYTF
TRBV7-2,-,TRBJ2-6,many,TGTGCCAGCACCTTTATCCTTAGCTCTGGGGCCAACGTCCTGACTTTC,CASTFILSSGANVLTF
TRBV4-2,TRBD2,TRBJ2-1,many,TGTGCCAGCAGCCAGGGACTAGCGGGTATGACGGAGCAGTTCTTC,CASSQGLAGMTEQFF
TRBV7-6,-,TRBJ1-3,-,TGTGCCAGCAGCTTACAGGGGGGAAACACCATATATTTT,CASSLQGGNTIYF
TRBV6-2/TRBV6-3,-,TRBJ2-1,many,TGTGCCAGCAACGTGGGACTCGACTCCTACAATGAGCAGTTCTTC,CASNVGLDSYNEQFF
TRBV11-1,-,TRBJ1-4,few,TGTGCCAGCAGCTTAGGTTCGCAGGGGACTGCAACTAATGAAAAACTGTTTTTT,CASSLGSQGTATNEKLFF
TRBV11-3,TRBD1,TRBJ2-1,few,TGTGCCAGCAGCTTAGACATCGGGACAGGAACTTCGAATGAGCAGTTCTTC,CASSLDIGTGTSNEQFF
TRBV11-2,-,TRBJ1-6,many,TGTGCCAGCAGCGAAGACAGGCAAAGGCCCCTCCACTTT,CASSEDRQRPLHF
TRBV27,TRBD2,TRBJ2-7,many,TGTGCCAGCAGTTTAACCCGCGTAGCGGGACGCCTAGACGAGCAGTACTTC,CASSLTRVAGRLDEQYF
TRBV5-1,-,TRBJ1-1,many,TGCGCCAGCGCTTCCGGGTCTAACACTGAAGCTTTCTTT,CASASGSNTEAFF
TRBV29-1,-,TRBJ2-7,many,TGCAGCGCCAGACTAGATTGGGAGCAGTACTTC,CSARLDWEQYF
TRBV25-1,-,TRBJ2-6,-,TGTGCCAGCAGTGCAGGAGCTGGGGCCAACGTCCTGACTTTC,CASSAGAGANVLTF
TRBV9,TRBD2,TRBJ2-1,many,TGTGCCAGCAGCGTAGGAAGCGGGAGGGCCCGGGGGAATGAGCAGTTCTTC,CASSVGSGRARGNEQFF
TRBV5-5,-,TRBJ2-5,-,TGTGCCAGCAGCTTGACCTGGGCAGGGGTTGGAGAGACCCAGTACTTC,CASSLTWAGVGETQYF
TRBV12-3/TRBV12-4,-,TRBJ2-1,many,TGTGCCAGCAGTTTGATGGGGGGGCTAGATGGGTTCTTC,CASSLMGGLDGFF
TRBV29-1,TRBD2,TRBJ2-1,many,TGCAGCGTTGGCCAAGATAGCGGGATTTTCTTTGGTGAGCAGTTCTTC,CSVGQDSGIFFGEQFF
TRBV5-1,-,TRBJ1-1,many,TGCGCCAGCAGCCCTGTGAACACAGTGATGAACACTGAAGCTTTCTTT,CASSPVNTVMNTEAFF
TRBV10-3,TRBD1,TRBJ1-3,-,TGTGCCATCAGGGCAGGGGGCCTAGACACCATATATTTT,CAIRAGGLDTIYF
TRBV12-3/TRBV12-4,-,TRBJ1-2,many,TGTGCCAGCAAACAGACCGACAGCAAAAACTATGGCTACACCTTC,CASKQTDSKNYGYTF
TRBV19,-,TRBJ1-1,-,TGTGCCAGTAAATGGAACACTGAAGCTTTCTTT,CASKWNTEAFF
TRBV29-1,-,TRBJ2-7,many,TGCAGCGTTGAAGATCAACTGGCTAGCTCCTACGAGCAGTACTTC,CSVEDQLASSYEQYF
TRBV20-1,-,TRBJ1-4,many,TGCAGTGCTCCAATAGGGCCGAGTGAAAAACTGTTTTTT,CSAPIGPSEKLFF
TRBV20-1,-,TRBJ1-3,many,TGCAGTGCTAGACCACGCCCGGGACACGCACGGGGAAACACCATATATTTT,CSARPRPGHARGNTIYF
TRBV5-1,TRBD2,TRBJ2-7,many,TGCGCCAGCGGTAGCGGGAGTCGTTCTTCCGAGCAGTACTTC,CASGSGSRSSEQYF
TRBV20-1,-,TRBJ2-7,many,TGCAGTGCTCTAGCTCCCGGGTATGGCCGCCTCTCCGAGCAGTACTTC,CSALAPGYGRLSEQYF
TRBV28,-,TRBJ1-5,many,TGTGCCAGCAGTTTCTTGGGGAATCAGCCCCAGCATTTT,CASSFLGNQPQHF
TRBV6-2/TRBV6-3,-,TRBJ2-1,many,TGTGCGGGGGGACGGGGGTGGAATGAGCAGTTCTTC,CAGGRGWNEQFF
TRBV20-1,TRBD1,TRBJ1-4,many,TGCAGTGCCCCGCAGGGGGCGCGTGAAAAACTGTTTTTT,CSAPQGAREKLFF
TRBV12-3/TRBV12-4,-,TRBJ1-5,many,TGTGCCAGCAGTCGGAGGAGCCCGAGGGGGAATCAGCCCCAGCATTTT,CASSRRSPRGNQPQHF
TRBV5-1,TRBD2,TRBJ2-1,many,TGCGCCAGCAGCTTGATCGGGGGGAGCAACAATGAGCAGTTCTTC,CASSLIGGSNNEQFF
TRBV12-3/TRBV12-4,-,TRBJ1-1,many,TGTGCCAGCACCAAGAATGAGAACACTGAAGCTTTCTTT,CASTKNENTEAFF
TRBV4-2,-,TRBJ1-4,many,TGTGCCAGCAGCCAAGACGGACGAAACGAAAAACTGTTTTTT,CASSQDGRNEKLFF